The sequence of this T cell receptor (beta chain) was determined in a study of blood T cell repertoires in COVID-19. Study overall: Sources were T cells, B-cell-depleted T cells, or PBMCs; the material itself was cDNA or gDNA.

Researchers sorted participants into cohorts using their self-reported clinical history. A PCR-confirmed or clinician-diagnosed COVID-19 case had contacted exposed participants within 2 weeks of entry. Profiling relied on immunoSEQ multiplex PCR, and the TCRdb table lists in-frame clones only, not all of them. In the table there are hundreds of thousands of clones, roughly 89% of which are singletons. The sequenced material came from PBMCs or T cells enriched from blood (not recorded which). This TCR was sampled from a woman aged 50 to 65 who had been exposed to COVID-19.

The CDR3 reads CSVEGARLLDTQYF. In DNA, the CDR3 is TGCAGCGTTGAGGGGGCCCGGCTTTTAGATACGCAGTATTTT. The chain joins TRBV29-1 to TRBJ2-3; D perhaps matches TRBD1 (6 bases). V was cut by 3 bases and J by 5 bases, with 15 bases left in between. The CDR3 sequence is 14 residues long. The germline V gene has CDR1 SQVTM and CDR2 ANQGSEA.